Following are 29 T cell receptor beta chains from one sample sequenced in a study of beta chain features in type 1 diabetes. Expressed TCRB transcripts were sequenced because the isolated RNA had all been reverse transcribed beforehand. The data were produced by immunoSEQ multiplex PCR, yet TCRdb's version contains in-frame clones alone and is incomplete. The sample has about 270,000 clones, 13% to 15% seen once. Sequencing used naive CD4+ T cells from blood. The source is a woman between 35 and 50 years old in good health.

In this sample, this clone turned up a few times. The V call is TRBV4-1, the J call TRBJ1-4; unclear D gene. The CDR3 runs to 16 residues. Trimming took off 1 base at V and 0 bases at J, with 9 bases between the two ends. The germline CDR1 and CDR2 sequences are MGHRA and YSYEKL. CDR3 sequence reads: CASSQVYGATNEKLFF. DNA of the CDR3: TGCGCCAGCAGCCAAGTGTATGGAGCAACTAATGAAAAACTGTTTTTT.

The chain employs TRBV11-1 and TRBJ2-4, with 7 bases matching TRBD2. Germline V gives CDR1 SGHAT, CDR2 FQDESV (reference sequence). The CDR3 loop spans 17 amino acids. V shed 3 bases, J shed 3 bases, and the junction held 11 bases outside the gene matches. The chain's CDR3 is CASSLVSAGPYKNIQYF. The CDR3 DNA sequence: TGTGCCAGCAGCTTGGTTTCAGCGGGACCCTACAAAAACATTCAGTACTTC.

This clone was found a few times. The rearrangement joins TRBV28 to TRBJ1-1; 7 bases fit TRBD1. CDR3 length: 15 amino acids. V was clipped by 4 bases and J by 0 bases; unmatched bases: 5. CDR1 MDHEN and CDR2 SYDVKM come from the germline V gene. This chain's CDR3 is CASSSAGQLNTEAFF. The CDR3 region has the DNA TGTGCCAGCAGTTCGGCGGGACAGTTGAACACTGAAGCTTTCTTT. Using reference TRBV28 and TRBJ1-1 for the parts outside the CDR3, the full variable domain is DVKVTQSSRYLVKRTGEKVFLECVQDMDHENMFWYRQDPGLGLRLIYFSYDVKMKEKGDIPEGYSVSREKKERFSLILESASTNQTSMYLCASSSAGQLNTEAFFGQGTRLTVV.

This clone showed up just a few times. In DNA form, the CDR3 reads TGTGCCAGCAGCTTAGGCCCAGGACAGTCCTACGAGCAGTACTTC. This codes for CASSLGPGQSYEQYF. The gene calls are TRBV13 and TRBJ2-7, with D possibly TRBD1 on 6 matching bases. Trimming took off 0 bases at V and 1 base at J, with 10 bases between the two ends. Germline values: CDR1 PRHDT, CDR2 FYEKMQ (reference sequence). The CDR3 is 15 residues long.

This clone was counted between two and nine times. The CDR3 DNA sequence: TGTGCCAGCAGTTTCACAGGGGCCTATGGCTACACCTTC. Residues: CASSFTGAYGYTF. The rearrangement uses TRBV6-5 and TRBJ1-2; 7 bases map to TRBD1. V gave up 4 bases and J gave up 4 bases; unmatched junction bases: 3. The CDR3 length is 13 residues. The V gene's germline CDR1 is MNHEY and CDR2 SVGAGI.

V is TRBV7-9 and J is TRBJ1-6; the D gene is possibly TRBD1 (5 bases). The CDR3 is 16 amino acids. Germline V lookup: CDR1 SEHNR, CDR2 FQNEAQ (reference sequence). V shed 5 bases and J shed 1 base, with 12 bases lying between them. The CDR3 spells CASSPPGPSYNSPLHF. The CDR3 DNA reads TGTGCCAGCAGCCCCCCAGGGCCGTCCTATAATTCACCCCTCCACTTT.

This clone came up a few times. J is TRBJ1-2 and V is TRBV14, with D possibly TRBD1 on 5 matching bases. The V and J ends lost 0 bases and 5 bases respectively, with 19 bases between them. The CDR3 runs to 17 residues. Germline loops: CDR1 SGHDN, CDR2 FVKESK. The CDR3, as DNA: TGTGCCAGCAGCCAAGATCGGAGGGCAGGGAGAATTTATGGCTACACCTTC. Its translation is CASSQDRRAGRIYGYTF.

The chain links TRBV5-6 to TRBJ1-1, with D uncertain. V gave up 2 bases and J gave up 0 bases, with 8 bases separating them. This CDR3 has 14 amino acids. Germline V gene data show CDR1 as SGHDT and CDR2 as YYEEEE. The chain's CDR3 is CASSLRVLNTEAFF. CDR3 DNA sequence: TGTGCCAGCAGCTTACGGGTATTGAACACTGAAGCTTTCTTT.

This clone has just a few counts. The chain has TRBV11-1 and TRBJ2-1; 11 bases agree with TRBD2. The germline gives CDR1 SGHAT, CDR2 FQDESV (reference sequence). The CDR3 sequence is 16 residues long. The junction had 11 bases not matched to a gene; V was cut back by 4 bases and J by 9 bases. The CDR3 DNA sequence: TGTGCCAGCAGCTCGAAGTGGGCTAGCGGGGGGATTGAGCAGTTCTTC. Its translation is CASSSKWASGGIEQFF. Filled out from reference TRBV11-1 and TRBJ2-1, the complete variable domain reads EAEVAQSPRYKITEKSQAVAFWCDPISGHATLYWYRQILGQGPELLVQFQDESVVDDSQLPKDRFSAERLKGVDSTLKIQPAELGDSAMYLCASSSKWASGGIEQFFGPGTRLTVL.

Only a few counts were recorded for this clone. This chain joins TRBV25-1 and TRBJ1-2; 8 nucleotides match TRBD1. With 0 bases clipped from V and 3 bases from J, the junction kept 12 bases outside the gene matches. The CDR3 loop spans 18 amino acids. Per germline, CDR1 MGHDK and CDR2 SYGVNS. DNA for the CDR3: TGTGCCAGCAGTGAATATCCGTTAGGGACAGGACCCTACTATGGCTACACCTTC. Translated: CASSEYPLGTGPYYGYTF.

This clone was recorded at least ten times. In nucleotides, the CDR3 is TGCGCCAGCAGCCCGGGAGGCCGGCGTGGCTACACCTTC. This encodes CASSPGGRRGYTF. J is TRBJ1-2 and V is TRBV4-3, with no clear D. Trimming left V 4 bases short and J 7 bases short, with 13 bases between. This CDR3 is built from 13 residues. From germline, CDR1 is LGHNA and CDR2 YSLEER.

This clone was observed a few times. The chain uses TRBV9 and TRBJ1-2; a weak D match, TRBD1 (5 bases). Trimming left V 3 bases short and J 1 base short, with 13 bases between. CDR3 length: 15 residues. From germline, CDR1 is SGDLS and CDR2 YYNGEE. The CDR3 region is CASSGAGKGNYGYTF. The CDR3 DNA follows: TGTGCCAGCAGCGGCGCAGGGAAGGGTAACTATGGCTACACCTTC.

This clone was found a few times. J is TRBJ2-5 and V is TRBV18; D unresolved. V shed 3 bases and J shed 5 bases, with 10 bases lying between them. CDR1 is KGHSH and CDR2 is LQKENI in the germline V gene. This CDR3 region has 13 residues. CDR3 DNA: TGTGCCAGCTCACCGATGCAGGCGGAGACCCAGTACTTC. This sequence encodes CASSPMQAETQYF.

In its sample, this clone was seen a few times. The V gene is TRBV25-1, the J gene TRBJ2-3; tentatively, D is TRBD2 (7 bases). Germline V gene sequence: CDR1 MGHDK, CDR2 SYGVNS. V lost 2 bases and J lost 0, with 18 bases in between. The length of the CDR3 is 18 residues. The CDR3 DNA reads TGTGCCAGCAGTGAAGTTGGGGGGGGCAGACATAGCACAGATACGCAGTATTTT. Its protein product is CASSEVGGGRHSTDTQYF.

This clone was detected only a few times. The gene calls are TRBV6-5 and TRBJ1-2; D remains ambiguous. The CDR3 loop spans 13 amino acids. Trimming cost V 6 bases and J 6 bases, with 14 bases left between them. The germline gives CDR1 MNHEY, CDR2 SVGAGI. In DNA form, the CDR3 reads TGTGCCAGCAGCGACCGGGTTTGGGATGGCTACACCTTC. This gives the protein CASSDRVWDGYTF.

The V call is TRBV7-9, the J call TRBJ2-7; TRBD2 might be the D (5 bases). The CDR3 loop spans 14 amino acids. The V end lost 5 bases, the J end lost 0 bases, and 11 bases lay between the germline ends. CDR1 SEHNR and CDR2 FQNEAQ come from the germline V gene (reference sequence). The CDR3 DNA is TGTGCCAGCAGCCGTGGACTCGACTCCTACGAGCAGTACTTC. It is translated as CASSRGLDSYEQYF.

This clone was observed a handful of times. The chain combines TRBV9 with TRBJ1-6; D may be TRBD1 (5 bases). CDR1 SGDLS and CDR2 YYNGEE come from the germline V gene. The CDR3 is 14 residues long. Trimming removed 3 bases at V and 6 bases at J, with 10 bases between. The CDR3 DNA sequence: TGTGCCAGCAGCGCCTCGGGGGGTAATTCACCCCTCCACTTT. This codes for CASSASGGNSPLHF. Full variable domain (outside the CDR3, taken from reference TRBV9 and TRBJ1-6): DSGVTQTPKHLITATGQRVTLRCSPRSGDLSVYWYQQSLDQGLQFLIQYYNGEERAKGNILERFSAQQFPDLHSELNLSSLELGDSALYFCASSASGGNSPLHFGNGTRLTVT.

This CDR3 is CASSSRQGLGNNEQFF. The DNA of the CDR3 is TGTGCCAGCAGCTCCAGACAGGGCCTCGGGAACAATGAGCAGTTCTTC. This chain connects TRBV11-1 to TRBJ2-1, with TRBD1 identical over 7 bases. CDR1 is SGHAT and CDR2 is FQDESV in the germline V gene (reference sequence). V lost 4 bases to trimming and J lost 5 bases; unmatched junction nucleotides: 11. The CDR3 has 16 residues.

In its sample, this clone was seen a few times. The chain employs TRBV18 and TRBJ2-5, with unresolved D. Germline assignment: CDR1 KGHSH and CDR2 LQKENI. The CDR3 sequence is 14 residues long. V shed 1 base and J shed 0 bases, with 6 bases lying between them. The CDR3 DNA sequence: TGTGCCAGCTCACCACGGGCAAACCAAGAGACCCAGTACTTC. Translation: CASSPRANQETQYF.

The J gene is TRBJ1-1, the V gene TRBV7-2, with a tentative D call TRBD1 (6 bases). The CDR3 is made up of 14 amino acids. Between the trimmed V and J ends, which lost 2 bases and 5 bases, there was a span of 12 bases. Germline V gene data show CDR1 as SGHTA and CDR2 as FQGNSA. This CDR3 reads CASSLQGLGTEAFF. The CDR3 region has the DNA TGTGCCAGCAGCTTACAGGGGCTTGGGACTGAAGCTTTCTTT.

V is TRBV11-3 and J is TRBJ2-7; D may be TRBD1 (6 bases). The CDR3 totals 13 residues. Germline lookup yields CDR1 SGHNT and CDR2 YENEEA. V was shortened by 6 bases and J by 0 bases, with 9 bases between the two germline ends. In DNA form, the CDR3 reads TGTGCCAGCAGAGAACAGGGCTCCTACGAGCAGTACTTC. Translating it yields CASREQGSYEQYF.

This rearrangement joins TRBV6-1 to TRBJ2-7; the match to TRBD1 covers 11 bases. In germline, CDR1 is MNHNS, CDR2 SASEGT. The CDR3 spans 15 residues. J lost 1 base, V lost 8 bases, and 7 bases had no gene match. This chain's CDR3 is CASRTGTGGSYEQYF. CDR3 bases: TGTGCCAGCCGTACCGGGACAGGGGGATCCTACGAGCAGTACTTC.

This clone was found a few times. The genes are TRBV2 and TRBJ2-7; TRBD2 agrees at 10 bases. The CDR3 extends over 15 amino acids. Germline CDR1 and CDR2: SNHLY and FYNNEI. J lost 3 bases, V lost 6 bases, and 8 bases had no gene match. The CDR3 DNA follows: TGTGCCAGCAGCTTCGAGCGGGGGGGCGGCTACGAGCAGTACTTC. Translation gives CASSFERGGGYEQYF.

The chain has TRBV5-1 and TRBJ2-3; 7 nucleotides align to TRBD1. The J segment lost 0 bases and the V segment lost 9 bases, leaving 7 bases of the junction unmatched. CDR1 and CDR2 from the germline V gene are SGHRS and YFSETQ. The CDR3 spans 14 residues. CDR3 amino acids: CATGTAKSTDTQYF. The CDR3 region has the DNA TGCGCCACCGGGACAGCAAAAAGCACAGATACGCAGTATTTT.

In this sample, this clone turned up a few times. The chain recombines TRBV19 with TRBJ2-2, with D perhaps TRBD2 (5 bases). This CDR3 is built from 15 residues. V was trimmed by 4 bases and J by 6 bases, leaving 15 bases between them. Germline loops: CDR1 LNHDA, CDR2 SQIVND (reference sequence). The CDR3 region has the DNA TGTGCCAGTAGTACCCCCTACGAGCGGTCCGGGGAGCTGTTTTTT. Residues: CASSTPYERSGELFF.

This clone was seen a few times. This chain connects TRBV7-9 to TRBJ1-1, with 10 nucleotides matching TRBD1. From germline, CDR1 is SEHNR and CDR2 FQNEAQ (reference sequence). V dropped 5 bases and J dropped 1; count of bases not matched to a gene: 4. The CDR3 consists of 15 residues. The DNA for the CDR3 is TGTGCCAGCAGCGAAAGGGACAGGGGGAACACTGAAGCTTTCTTT. Translated: CASSERDRGNTEAFF.

This clone was detected a few times. The chain couples TRBV9 to TRBJ1-3; possibly TRBD1 for D (6 bases). Germline-derived CDR1 and CDR2 are SGDLS and YYNGEE. This CDR3 is 15 amino acids long. Trimming shortened V by 2 bases and J by 0 bases, and 9 bases separated the two germline ends. The CDR3 bases are TGTGCCAGCAGCGTCCGGGACAACTCTGGAAACACCATATATTTT. Amino acids: CASSVRDNSGNTIYF.

V and J are TRBV23-1 and TRBJ1-6; D is perhaps TRBD1 (6 bases). TRBV23-1 is known as an ORF, though its function is uncertain. V shed 9 bases and J shed 3 bases, with 6 bases lying between them. CDR3 length: 12 amino acids. CDR3 in amino acids: CARDSYNSPLHF. As DNA, the CDR3 is TGCGCCAGGGACAGCTATAATTCACCCCTCCACTTT.

This clone was observed a few times. This chain links TRBV12-5 with TRBJ1-5; a weak D match, TRBD1 (5 bases). The CDR3 loop spans 12 amino acids. Trimming left V 6 bases short and J 9 bases short, with 12 bases between. CDR1 LGHNT and CDR2 FRNRAP come from the germline V gene. This chain's CDR3 is CASGLTARPQHF. For the CDR3, the DNA is TGTGCTAGTGGCCTGACAGCAAGGCCCCAGCATTTT.